The 7 T cell receptor beta chains below come from one sample, sequenced in a study of blood T cell repertoires in COVID-19. Libraries were prepared by immunoSEQ multiplex PCR; TCRdb keeps only in-frame clonotypes and omits some of them. Of under 250,000 clones listed, 65% to 85% are singletons. Sequenced: peripheral blood. Source of these receptors: a man in his forties or fifties with active or convalescent COVID-19.

The chain couples TRBV11-3 to TRBJ2-1; D gene ambiguous. This CDR3 region has 12 residues. Germline CDR1 SGHNT, CDR2 YENEEA. V was clipped by 1 base and J by 7 bases, with 5 bases between them. CDR3 nucleotide sequence: TGTGCCAGCAGCTTAGGCCAGAATGAGCAGTTCTTC. Encoded protein: CASSLGQNEQFF.

J is TRBJ1-5 and V is TRBV9, with D uncertain. Germline V gene sequence: CDR1 SGDLS, CDR2 YYNGEE. This CDR3 has 15 amino acids. Trimming pared 4 bases from V and 5 bases from J, leaving 16 bases between. For the CDR3, the DNA is TGTGCCAGCAGCCCGACCCCGATTGGAGATCAGCCCCAGCATTTT. This encodes CASSPTPIGDQPQHF.

The rearrangement uses TRBV7-8 and TRBJ2-1, with a tentative D call TRBD2 (6 bases). The V end was cut by 2 bases, the J end by 4 bases, with 24 bases between. This CDR3 is 19 amino acids long. The germline gives CDR1 SGHVS, CDR2 FQNEAQ. The CDR3 coding sequence is TGTGCCAGCAGCTTATCGGCCGAGACTAGGGTTTCGGGATACAATGAGCAGTTCTTC. It is translated as CASSLSAETRVSGYNEQFF.

The rearrangement links TRBV18 to TRBJ1-4; D is perhaps TRBD1 (5 bases). V lost 2 bases, J lost 7 bases, and 8 bases lay in between. CDR1 is KGHSH, CDR2 LQKENI, per germline. The CDR3 spans 13 residues. CDR3 loop: CASSPETVEKLFF. DNA for the CDR3: TGTGCCAGCTCACCAGAGACAGTTGAAAAACTGTTTTTT.

Turning to this clone: The sample holds other DNA sequences that translate to the same CDR3. The rearrangement links TRBV5-1 to TRBJ2-7; 11 bases fit TRBD1. Looked up from germline, CDR1 is SGHRS and CDR2 is YFSETQ. Trimming removed 4 bases from V and 3 bases from J; junction bases left unmatched: 3. This CDR3 region has 14 residues. The CDR3 sequence is CASSPGTGGYEQYF. In DNA, the CDR3 is TGCGCCAGCAGCCCCGGGACAGGGGGCTACGAGCAGTACTTC.

The sample holds a few counts of this clone. V and J are TRBV5-4 and TRBJ2-7; TRBD1 is a possible D gene (6 bases). CDR3 length equals 15 residues. Trimming pared 2 bases from V and 0 bases from J, leaving 12 bases between. The germline CDR1 and CDR2 sequences are SGHNT and YYREEE (reference sequence). The CDR3 sequence: CASSFQGPSSYEQYF. CDR3 coding DNA: TGTGCCAGCAGCTTCCAGGGGCCCAGCTCCTACGAGCAGTACTTC.

The chain combines TRBV13 with TRBJ2-1; 9 bases line up with TRBD1. The V gene end was trimmed by 5 bases and the J gene end by 2 bases; junction bases not matched to a gene: 7. There are 16 residues in the CDR3. Looked up from germline, CDR1 is PRHDT and CDR2 is FYEKMQ (reference sequence). In DNA, the CDR3 is TGTGCCAGCAGCAAAGTAAGACAGGGGGCCTACAATGAGCAGTTCTTC. Translated: CASSKVRQGAYNEQFF.